Each of the 5 T cell receptor beta chains below was sequenced from the same sample in a study of blood T cell repertoires in COVID-19. Generated by immunoSEQ multiplex PCR, the TCRdb table keeps only in-frame clones and is missing some. The sample records over 200,000 clones, 80% to 90% being singletons. The sequenced sample was PBMCs or T cells enriched from blood (not recorded which). The receptor source for this set is a man aged 18 to 29 with acute COVID-19.

Written as DNA, the CDR3 is TGTGCCAGCAGCCTGGGGACAGGGGGCGGAGAGACCCAGTACTTC. As protein: CASSLGTGGGETQYF. The chain uses TRBV7-9 and TRBJ2-5; 12 bases fit TRBD1. The CDR3 contains 15 residues. The V gene's germline CDR1 is SEHNR and CDR2 FQNEAQ (reference sequence). The junction had 5 bases not matched to a gene; V was cut back by 5 bases and J by 4 bases.

The chain combines TRBV6-5 with TRBJ1-1; D uncertain. This CDR3 is built from 14 residues. Trimming shortened V by 1 base and J by 0 bases, and 6 bases separated the two germline ends. CDR1 MNHEY and CDR2 SVGAGI come from the germline V gene. Here the CDR3 DNA reads TGTGCCAGCAGTTACTTGGAGCTGAACACTGAAGCTTTCTTT. It specifies CASSYLELNTEAFF.

The chain links TRBV19 to TRBJ2-2; the D is unclear. V lost 9 bases to trimming and J lost 6 bases, with 11 bases between them. Germline assignment: CDR1 LNHDA and CDR2 SQIVND (reference sequence). This CDR3 has 12 residues. Here the CDR3 reads CASSFLAGELFF. Written as DNA, the CDR3 is TGTGCCAGCTCCTTCCTCGCCGGGGAGCTGTTTTTT.

The CDR3 is CASSQGGTEAFF. CDR3 bases: TGCGCCAGCAGTCAGGGAGGCACTGAAGCTTTCTTT. The chain uses TRBV5-1 and TRBJ1-1, with a weak D call TRBD1 (5 bases). V was trimmed by 5 bases and J by 4 bases, leaving 9 bases between them. The germline gives CDR1 SGHRS, CDR2 YFSETQ. The CDR3 spans 12 residues.

This chain uses TRBV29-1 with TRBJ2-1, with 10 bases aligning to TRBD2. The length of the CDR3 is 15 residues. Germline values: CDR1 SQVTM, CDR2 ANQGSEA. The V gene end was trimmed by 7 bases and the J gene end by 7 bases; junction bases not matched to a gene: 13. CDR3 region: CSAQEAGGPRNEQFF. The CDR3 region has the DNA TGCAGCGCCCAGGAAGCGGGAGGGCCTAGGAATGAGCAGTTCTTC.